This T cell receptor (beta chain) came from a study of T and B cells in COVID-19 patients. Judged by abundance, this clonotype is medium-sized (0.01 to 0.1%). Unmatched junction bases numbered 9, after V lost 7 bases and J lost 1 base. CDR1 MNHNY and CDR2 SVGAGI come from the germline V gene (reference sequence). This CDR3 is built from 16 residues. BIOMED2 TRB-A/B primer pools were used in multiplex TRB PCR. TCRdb called the multiplex PCR reads again in MiXCR, with one record for every CDR3 protein. The sample lists about 16,000 distinct CDR3 sequences; around a quarter were seen once. TRB was amplified from about 250-500 ng of blood genomic DNA.

The sequence was obtained from a human donor who had recovered from COVID-19. This chain uses TRBV6-6 with TRBJ2-2, with 7 bases identical to TRBD1. Sequencing was carried out using blood. CDR3 in DNA: TGTGCCAGCACCTTAAACAGGGGAGTGAACACCGGGGAGCTGTTTTTT. This sequence encodes CASTLNRGVNTGELFF.